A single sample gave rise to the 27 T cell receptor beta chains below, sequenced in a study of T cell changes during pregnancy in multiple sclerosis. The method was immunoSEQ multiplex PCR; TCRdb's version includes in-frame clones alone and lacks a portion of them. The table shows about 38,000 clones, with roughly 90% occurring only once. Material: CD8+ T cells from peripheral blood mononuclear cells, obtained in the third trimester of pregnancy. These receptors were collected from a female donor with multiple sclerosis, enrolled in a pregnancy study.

Here the CDR3 reads CASSLRGTAELGGYTF. The CDR3, as DNA: TGTGCCAGCAGCCTCAGGGGCACAGCAGAATTGGGAGGCTACACCTTC. This rearrangement joins TRBV16 to TRBJ1-2, with a weak D call TRBD1 (6 bases). Germline CDR1 reads KGHSY; CDR2 reads FQNENV. The CDR3 contains 16 residues. Trimming removed 4 bases at V and 8 bases at J, with 23 bases between.

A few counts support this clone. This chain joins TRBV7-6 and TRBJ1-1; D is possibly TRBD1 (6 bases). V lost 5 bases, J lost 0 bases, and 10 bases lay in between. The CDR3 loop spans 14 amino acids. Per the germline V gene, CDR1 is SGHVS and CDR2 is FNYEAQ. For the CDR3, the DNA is TGTGCCAGCAGCGAGGACAGATTGAACACTGAAGCTTTCTTT. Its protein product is CASSEDRLNTEAFF.

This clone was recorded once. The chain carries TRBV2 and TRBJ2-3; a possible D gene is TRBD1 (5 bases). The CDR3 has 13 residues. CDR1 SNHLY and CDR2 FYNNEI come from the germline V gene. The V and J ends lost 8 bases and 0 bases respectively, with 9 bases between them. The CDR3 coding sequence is TGTGCCAGCCTAGGGGTGAGCACAGATACGCAGTATTTT. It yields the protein CASLGVSTDTQYF.

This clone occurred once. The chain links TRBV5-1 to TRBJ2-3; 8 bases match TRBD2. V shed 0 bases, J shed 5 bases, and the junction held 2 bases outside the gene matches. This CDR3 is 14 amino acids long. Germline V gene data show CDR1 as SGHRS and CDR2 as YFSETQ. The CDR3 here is CASSLGREVDTQYF. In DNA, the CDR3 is TGCGCCAGCAGCTTGGGGCGGGAGGTAGATACGCAGTATTTT.

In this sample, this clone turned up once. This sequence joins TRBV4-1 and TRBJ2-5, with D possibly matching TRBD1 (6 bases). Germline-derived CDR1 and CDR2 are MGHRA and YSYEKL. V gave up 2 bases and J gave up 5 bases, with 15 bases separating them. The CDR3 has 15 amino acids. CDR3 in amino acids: CASSQLDRRRETQYF. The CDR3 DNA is TGCGCCAGCAGCCAACTAGACAGGCGCCGGGAGACCCAGTACTTC.

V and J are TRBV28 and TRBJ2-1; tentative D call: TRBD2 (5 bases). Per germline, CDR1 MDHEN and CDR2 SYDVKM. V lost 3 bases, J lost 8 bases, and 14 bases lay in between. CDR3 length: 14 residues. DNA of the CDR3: TGTGCCAGCAGTTTTAGAGATATGAGGGATGAGCAGTTCTTC. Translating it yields CASSFRDMRDEQFF.

The CDR3 loop is CASSEYLCGRNYNEQFF. The CDR3, as DNA: TGCGCCAGCAGTGAGTATCTTTGCGGGAGGAACTACAATGAGCAGTTCTTC. The chain carries TRBV10-1 and TRBJ2-1, with 8 bases fitting TRBD2. The V segment lost 1 base and the J segment 3 bases; nucleotides outside the gene matches: 8. The CDR3 covers 17 residues. The germline CDR1 and CDR2 sequences are WNHNN and SYGVQD (reference sequence).

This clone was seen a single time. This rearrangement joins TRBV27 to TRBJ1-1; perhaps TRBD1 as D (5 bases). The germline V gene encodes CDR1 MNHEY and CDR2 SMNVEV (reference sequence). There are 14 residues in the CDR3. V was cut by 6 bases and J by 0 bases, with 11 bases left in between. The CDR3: CASSPTGLNTEAFF. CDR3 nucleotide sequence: TGTGCCAGCAGCCCAACAGGACTGAACACTGAAGCTTTCTTT.

The DNA for the CDR3 is TGTGCCAGTAGTATTATAGGGGATCAGCCCCAGCATTTT. Protein product: CASSIIGDQPQHF. The gene calls are TRBV19 and TRBJ1-5; possible D gene TRBD1, 5 bases. This CDR3 has 13 residues. Germline V gene sequence: CDR1 LNHDA, CDR2 SQIVND (reference sequence). Trimming pared 3 bases from V and 5 bases from J, leaving 8 bases between.

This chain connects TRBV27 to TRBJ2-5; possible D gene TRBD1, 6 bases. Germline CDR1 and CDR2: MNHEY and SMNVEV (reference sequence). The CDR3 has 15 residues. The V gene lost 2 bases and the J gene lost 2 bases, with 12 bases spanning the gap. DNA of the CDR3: TGTGCCAGCAGTTTAGGTACAGGGTGGCAAGAGACCCAGTACTTC. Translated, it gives CASSLGTGWQETQYF.

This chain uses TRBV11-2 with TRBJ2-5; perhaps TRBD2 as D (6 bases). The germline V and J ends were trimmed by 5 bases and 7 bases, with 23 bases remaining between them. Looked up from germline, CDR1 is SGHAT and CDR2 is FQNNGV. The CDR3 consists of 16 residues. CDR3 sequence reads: CASSPPYAGMPLTQYF. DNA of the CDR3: TGTGCCAGCAGCCCTCCCTACGCGGGGATGCCTTTGACCCAGTACTTC.

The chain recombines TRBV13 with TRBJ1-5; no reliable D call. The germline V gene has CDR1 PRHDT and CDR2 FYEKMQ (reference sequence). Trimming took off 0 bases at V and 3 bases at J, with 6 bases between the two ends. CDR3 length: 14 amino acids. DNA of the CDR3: TGTGCCAGCAGCTTAGGACAGAACAATCAGCCCCAGCATTTT. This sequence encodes CASSLGQNNQPQHF.

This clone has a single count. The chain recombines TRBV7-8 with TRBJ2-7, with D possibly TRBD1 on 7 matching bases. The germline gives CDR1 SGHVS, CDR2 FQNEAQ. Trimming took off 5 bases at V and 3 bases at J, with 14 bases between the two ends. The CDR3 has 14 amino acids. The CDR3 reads CASSPRQGGYEQYF. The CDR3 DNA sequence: TGTGCCAGCAGCCCCAGACAGGGAGGCTACGAGCAGTACTTC.

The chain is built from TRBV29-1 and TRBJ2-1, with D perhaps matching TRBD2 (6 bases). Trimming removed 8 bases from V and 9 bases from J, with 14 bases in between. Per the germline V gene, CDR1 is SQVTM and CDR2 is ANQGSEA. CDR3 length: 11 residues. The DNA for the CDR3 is TGCAGCCACGGGGGAGGAGGTGAGCAGTTCTTC. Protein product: CSHGGGGEQFF.

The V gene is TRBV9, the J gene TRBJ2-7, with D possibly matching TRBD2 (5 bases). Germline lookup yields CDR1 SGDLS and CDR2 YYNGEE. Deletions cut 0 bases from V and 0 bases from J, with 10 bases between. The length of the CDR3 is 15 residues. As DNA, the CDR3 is TGTGCCAGCAGCGTAGGCCCTGGGAGCTCCTACGAGCAGTACTTC. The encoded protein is CASSVGPGSSYEQYF.

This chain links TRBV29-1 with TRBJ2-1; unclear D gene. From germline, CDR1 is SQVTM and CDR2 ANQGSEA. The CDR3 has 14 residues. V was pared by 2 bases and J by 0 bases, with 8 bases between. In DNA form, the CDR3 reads TGCAGCGTTGAATGGCGGAGCTCCTACAATGAGCAGTTCTTC. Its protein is CSVEWRSSYNEQFF.

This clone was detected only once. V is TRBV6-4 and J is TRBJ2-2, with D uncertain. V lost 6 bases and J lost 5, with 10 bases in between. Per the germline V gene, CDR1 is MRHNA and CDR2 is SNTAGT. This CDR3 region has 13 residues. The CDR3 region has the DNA TGTGCCAGCAGCCGCGATAGTACCGGGGAGCTGTTTTTT. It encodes CASSRDSTGELFF.

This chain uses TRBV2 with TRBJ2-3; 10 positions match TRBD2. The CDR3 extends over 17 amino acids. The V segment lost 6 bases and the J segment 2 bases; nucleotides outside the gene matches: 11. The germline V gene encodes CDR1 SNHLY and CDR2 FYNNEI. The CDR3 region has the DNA TGTGCCAGCAGACTACCCCTAGCGGGAGAACCCACAGATACGCAGTATTTT. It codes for CASRLPLAGEPTDTQYF.

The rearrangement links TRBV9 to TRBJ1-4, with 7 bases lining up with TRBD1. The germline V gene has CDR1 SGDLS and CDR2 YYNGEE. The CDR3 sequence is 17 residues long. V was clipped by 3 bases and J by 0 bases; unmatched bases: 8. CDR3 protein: CASSAGDRGATNEKLFF. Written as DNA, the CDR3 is TGTGCCAGCAGCGCGGGGGACAGAGGTGCAACTAATGAAAAACTGTTTTTT.

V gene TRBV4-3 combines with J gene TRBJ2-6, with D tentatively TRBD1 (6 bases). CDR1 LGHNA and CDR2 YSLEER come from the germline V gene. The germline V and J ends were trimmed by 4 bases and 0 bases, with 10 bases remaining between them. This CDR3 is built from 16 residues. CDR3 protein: CASSPEGGSGANVLTF. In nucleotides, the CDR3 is TGCGCCAGCAGCCCCGAAGGGGGCTCTGGGGCCAACGTCCTGACTTTC.

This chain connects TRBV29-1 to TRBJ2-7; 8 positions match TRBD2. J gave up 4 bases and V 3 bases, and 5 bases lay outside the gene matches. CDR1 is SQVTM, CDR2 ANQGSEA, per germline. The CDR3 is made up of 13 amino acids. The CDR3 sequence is CSVEGTSKYEQYF. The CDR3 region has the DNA TGCAGCGTTGAGGGGACTAGTAAATACGAGCAGTACTTC.

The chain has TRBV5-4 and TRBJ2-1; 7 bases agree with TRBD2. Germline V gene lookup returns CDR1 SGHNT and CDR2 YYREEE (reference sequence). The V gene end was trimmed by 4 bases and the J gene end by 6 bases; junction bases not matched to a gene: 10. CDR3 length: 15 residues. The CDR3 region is CASSRAGYSLNEQFF. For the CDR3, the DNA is TGTGCCAGCAGCCGAGCGGGATACTCCCTCAATGAGCAGTTCTTC.

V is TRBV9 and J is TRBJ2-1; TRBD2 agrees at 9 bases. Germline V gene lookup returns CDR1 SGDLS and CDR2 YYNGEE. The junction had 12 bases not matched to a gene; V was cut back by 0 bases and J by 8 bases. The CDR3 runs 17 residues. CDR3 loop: CASSVDQISGSLDEQFF. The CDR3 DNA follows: TGTGCCAGCAGCGTAGACCAAATTAGCGGGAGTCTCGATGAGCAGTTCTTC.

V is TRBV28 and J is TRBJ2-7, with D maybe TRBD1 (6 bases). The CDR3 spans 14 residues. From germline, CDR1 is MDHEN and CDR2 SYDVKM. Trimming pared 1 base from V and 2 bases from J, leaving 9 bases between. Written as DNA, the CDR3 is TGTGCCAGCAGTTTATTTAAGGGGGCCTACGAGCAGTACTTC. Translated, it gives CASSLFKGAYEQYF.

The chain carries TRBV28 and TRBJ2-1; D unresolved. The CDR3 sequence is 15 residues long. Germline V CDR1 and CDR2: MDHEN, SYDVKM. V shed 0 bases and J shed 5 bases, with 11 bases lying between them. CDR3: CASSLWGSVNNEQFF. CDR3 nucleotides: TGTGCCAGCAGTTTATGGGGCTCGGTCAACAATGAGCAGTTCTTC.

CDR3 loop: CSVEVSDPTYEQYF. The CDR3 nucleotides are TGCAGCGTTGAGGTGTCCGATCCTACCTACGAGCAGTACTTC. The genes are TRBV29-1 and TRBJ2-7, with unresolved D. Trimming took 3 bases from V and 2 from J, leaving 14 bases between them. The CDR3 has 14 residues. Per germline, CDR1 SQVTM and CDR2 ANQGSEA.

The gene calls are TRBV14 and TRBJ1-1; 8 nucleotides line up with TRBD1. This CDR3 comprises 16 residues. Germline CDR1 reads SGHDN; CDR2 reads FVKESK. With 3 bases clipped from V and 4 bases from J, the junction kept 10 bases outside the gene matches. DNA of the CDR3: TGTGCCAGCAGCCATCAAAGACAGGGGAAAGGCACTGAAGCTTTCTTT. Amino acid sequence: CASSHQRQGKGTEAFF.